One and the same sample provided the 13 T cell receptor beta chains below, sequenced in a study of molecular identifiers for immune sequencing clone quantification (dated by TCRdb to about 2018). The library was built by means of PCR. Sequenced using a NextSeq 500. TCRdb cleaned the public reads at Q25 with fastp, built clones with MiXCR and kept in-frame beta chains. Rows merge per CDR3 protein into single entries with the most common DNA and genes. The sample data list about 510,000 distinct CDR3 sequences, and around 23% of these were observed just once. Roughly 0.77% of the sample is taken by the ten largest. Sequenced material: naive CD8+ T cells from blood, with Jurkat cell RNA spiked in. Explained via the paper, the cell subset or site label denotes: FACS-sorted CD8+CD4-CCR7+CD45RA+ naive T cells. The receptors originated from a human donor in good health. Some libraries in this study had Jurkat cell RNA spiked in.

Concerning this clonotype: Possible read error: a much larger clone is one base away. The V call is TRBV28, the J call TRBJ2-5, with D unresolved. This CDR3 comprises 10 residues. The V end lost 4 bases, the J end lost 6 bases, and 3 bases lay between the germline ends. The V gene's germline CDR1 is MDHEN and CDR2 SYDVKM. The CDR3 sequence is CASSSKTQYF. The CDR3 nucleotides read TGTGCCAGCAGTTCTAAGACCCAGTACTTC.

The chain couples TRBV5-1 to TRBJ2-3; 8 nucleotides match TRBD2. Per germline, CDR1 SGHRS and CDR2 YFSETQ. CDR3 length equals 15 residues. The V gene end was trimmed by 1 base and the J gene end by 5 bases; junction bases not matched to a gene: 6. Here the CDR3 reads CASSLSGGPVDTQYF. CDR3 in DNA: TGCGCCAGCAGCTTGTCGGGGGGGCCGGTAGATACGCAGTATTTT.

The rearrangement links TRBV20-1 to TRBJ2-1; 8 bases are a match to TRBD1. Germline assignment: CDR1 DFQATT and CDR2 SNEGSKA (reference sequence). Trimming took 0 bases from V and 3 from J; bases not matched to a gene: 4. This CDR3 is built from 15 residues. The CDR3 nucleotides read TGCAGTGCTAGAGAGGTCACAGGGGGCTACAATGAGCAGTTCTTC. This translates into CSAREVTGGYNEQFF.

This clonotype was seen only a few times. The J gene is TRBJ1-1, the V gene TRBV9, with TRBD1 matching over 12 bases. J gave up 4 bases and V 4 bases, and 8 bases lay outside the gene matches. The CDR3 runs 16 residues. The V gene's germline CDR1 is SGDLS and CDR2 YYNGEE. The CDR3 DNA reads TGTGCCAGCAGCACCGCCTGGGACAGGGGGCCCACTGAAGCTTTCTTT. Residues: CASSTAWDRGPTEAFF. Combining the CDR3 with reference TRBV9 and TRBJ1-1 gives the whole variable domain DSGVTQTPKHLITATGQRVTLRCSPRSGDLSVYWYQQSLDQGLQFLIQYYNGEERAKGNILERFSAQQFPDLHSELNLSSLELGDSALYFCASSTAWDRGPTEAFFGQGTRLTVV.

Here the CDR3 reads CASSTPGGYTGELFF. The CDR3 nucleotides read TGTGCCAGCAGTACACCCGGGGGCTATACCGGGGAGCTGTTTTTT. J is TRBJ2-2 and V is TRBV27; possibly TRBD1 or TRBD2 for D (6 bases each). V was trimmed by 5 bases and J by 5 bases, leaving 15 bases between them. CDR3 length: 15 amino acids. Germline CDR1 is MNHEY and CDR2 is SMNVEV (reference sequence).

This clonotype came up a few times. The CDR3 DNA reads TGTGCCAGCTCACCCCAGGACTATATCACAGATACGCAGTATTTT. Translation: CASSPQDYITDTQYF. The chain combines TRBV18 with TRBJ2-3, with D maybe TRBD2 (6 bases). The CDR3 sequence is 15 residues long. Germline-derived CDR1 and CDR2 are KGHSH and LQKENI. V was cut by 3 bases and J by 2 bases, with 12 bases left in between.

The chain combines TRBV19 with TRBJ2-3; 7 bases line up with TRBD2. V shed 7 bases and J 5 bases; nucleotides not matched to a gene: 12. CDR3 length: 15 amino acids. CDR1 is LNHDA, CDR2 SQIVND, per germline (reference sequence). The CDR3 nucleotides are TGTGCCAGTACCTCCTGGGCGGGAGCTGTAGATACGCAGTATTTT. Translation: CASTSWAGAVDTQYF.

This clonotype was observed once. The chain is built from TRBV27 and TRBJ1-1; a possible D gene is TRBD1 (5 bases). Germline V gene data show CDR1 as MNHEY and CDR2 as SMNVEV (reference sequence). Trimming took off 5 bases at V and 3 bases at J, with 10 bases between the two ends. This CDR3 comprises 13 residues. This CDR3 reads CASSPAGYTEAFF. CDR3 nucleotide sequence: TGTGCCAGCAGTCCCGCAGGGTACACTGAAGCTTTCTTT.

The chain combines TRBV27 with TRBJ1-1, with D maybe TRBD1 (6 bases). Germline V gene data show CDR1 as MNHEY and CDR2 as SMNVEV (reference sequence). The CDR3 spans 15 residues. V was trimmed by 2 bases and J by 0 bases, leaving 10 bases between them. Here the CDR3 reads CASSLGGGVNTEAFF. Written as DNA, the CDR3 is TGTGCCAGCAGTTTAGGTGGGGGCGTGAACACTGAAGCTTTCTTT.

On this clonotype: This clone may be a read error of a much larger clone one base away. V and J are TRBV15 and TRBJ1-6; D gene ambiguous. Trimming took off 3 bases at V and 10 bases at J, with 19 bases between the two ends. The CDR3 is 16 residues long. CDR1 is LNHNV, CDR2 YYDKDF, per germline (reference sequence). The CDR3 loop is CATSRRARVLGSPLHF. The CDR3 DNA reads TGTGCCACCAGCAGGAGGGCGAGGGTTTTAGGATCACCCCTCCACTTT. Using reference TRBV15 and TRBJ1-6 for the parts outside the CDR3, the full variable domain is DAMVIQNPRYQVTQFGKPVTLSCSQTLNHNVMYWYQQKSSQAPKLLFHYYDKDFNNEADTPDNFQSRRPNTSFCFLDIRSPGLGDTAMYLCATSRRARVLGSPLHFGNGTRLTVT.

This clonotype was seen ten or more times. The chain combines TRBV7-9 with TRBJ2-3; no firm D call. Germline CDR1 and CDR2: SEHNR and FQNEAQ (reference sequence). Trimming pared 8 bases from V and 2 bases from J, leaving 8 bases between. The CDR3 runs to 12 residues. The CDR3 bases are TGTGCCAGCCGTGGATTCACAGATACGCAGTATTTT. Amino acid sequence: CASRGFTDTQYF.

Only a few counts were recorded for this clonotype. The V call is TRBV20-1, the J call TRBJ1-1, with 7 positions matching TRBD1. In germline, CDR1 is DFQATT, CDR2 SNEGSKA (reference sequence). The CDR3 spans 15 residues. Losses at the gene ends were 0 bases for V and 3 bases for J; bases not matched to a gene: 7. CDR3 bases: TGCAGTGCTAGAGATCTGGGGCAGGGGGACACTGAAGCTTTCTTT. Protein product: CSARDLGQGDTEAFF.

This sequence joins TRBV30 and TRBJ1-1; D call uncertain. V was clipped by 0 bases and J by 0 bases, with 5 bases between them. The CDR3 runs to 13 residues. The V gene's germline CDR1 is GTSNPN and CDR2 SVGIG (reference sequence). This CDR3 reads CAWSVNMNTEAFF. DNA for the CDR3: TGTGCCTGGAGTGTAAATATGAACACTGAAGCTTTCTTT. The full variable domain, rest sourced from reference TRBV30 and TRBJ1-1, is SQTIHQWPATLVQPVGSPLSLECTVEGTSNPNLYWYRQAAGRGLQLLFYSVGIGQISSEVPQNLSASRPQDRQFILSSKKLLLSDSGFYLCAWSVNMNTEAFFGQGTRLTVV.